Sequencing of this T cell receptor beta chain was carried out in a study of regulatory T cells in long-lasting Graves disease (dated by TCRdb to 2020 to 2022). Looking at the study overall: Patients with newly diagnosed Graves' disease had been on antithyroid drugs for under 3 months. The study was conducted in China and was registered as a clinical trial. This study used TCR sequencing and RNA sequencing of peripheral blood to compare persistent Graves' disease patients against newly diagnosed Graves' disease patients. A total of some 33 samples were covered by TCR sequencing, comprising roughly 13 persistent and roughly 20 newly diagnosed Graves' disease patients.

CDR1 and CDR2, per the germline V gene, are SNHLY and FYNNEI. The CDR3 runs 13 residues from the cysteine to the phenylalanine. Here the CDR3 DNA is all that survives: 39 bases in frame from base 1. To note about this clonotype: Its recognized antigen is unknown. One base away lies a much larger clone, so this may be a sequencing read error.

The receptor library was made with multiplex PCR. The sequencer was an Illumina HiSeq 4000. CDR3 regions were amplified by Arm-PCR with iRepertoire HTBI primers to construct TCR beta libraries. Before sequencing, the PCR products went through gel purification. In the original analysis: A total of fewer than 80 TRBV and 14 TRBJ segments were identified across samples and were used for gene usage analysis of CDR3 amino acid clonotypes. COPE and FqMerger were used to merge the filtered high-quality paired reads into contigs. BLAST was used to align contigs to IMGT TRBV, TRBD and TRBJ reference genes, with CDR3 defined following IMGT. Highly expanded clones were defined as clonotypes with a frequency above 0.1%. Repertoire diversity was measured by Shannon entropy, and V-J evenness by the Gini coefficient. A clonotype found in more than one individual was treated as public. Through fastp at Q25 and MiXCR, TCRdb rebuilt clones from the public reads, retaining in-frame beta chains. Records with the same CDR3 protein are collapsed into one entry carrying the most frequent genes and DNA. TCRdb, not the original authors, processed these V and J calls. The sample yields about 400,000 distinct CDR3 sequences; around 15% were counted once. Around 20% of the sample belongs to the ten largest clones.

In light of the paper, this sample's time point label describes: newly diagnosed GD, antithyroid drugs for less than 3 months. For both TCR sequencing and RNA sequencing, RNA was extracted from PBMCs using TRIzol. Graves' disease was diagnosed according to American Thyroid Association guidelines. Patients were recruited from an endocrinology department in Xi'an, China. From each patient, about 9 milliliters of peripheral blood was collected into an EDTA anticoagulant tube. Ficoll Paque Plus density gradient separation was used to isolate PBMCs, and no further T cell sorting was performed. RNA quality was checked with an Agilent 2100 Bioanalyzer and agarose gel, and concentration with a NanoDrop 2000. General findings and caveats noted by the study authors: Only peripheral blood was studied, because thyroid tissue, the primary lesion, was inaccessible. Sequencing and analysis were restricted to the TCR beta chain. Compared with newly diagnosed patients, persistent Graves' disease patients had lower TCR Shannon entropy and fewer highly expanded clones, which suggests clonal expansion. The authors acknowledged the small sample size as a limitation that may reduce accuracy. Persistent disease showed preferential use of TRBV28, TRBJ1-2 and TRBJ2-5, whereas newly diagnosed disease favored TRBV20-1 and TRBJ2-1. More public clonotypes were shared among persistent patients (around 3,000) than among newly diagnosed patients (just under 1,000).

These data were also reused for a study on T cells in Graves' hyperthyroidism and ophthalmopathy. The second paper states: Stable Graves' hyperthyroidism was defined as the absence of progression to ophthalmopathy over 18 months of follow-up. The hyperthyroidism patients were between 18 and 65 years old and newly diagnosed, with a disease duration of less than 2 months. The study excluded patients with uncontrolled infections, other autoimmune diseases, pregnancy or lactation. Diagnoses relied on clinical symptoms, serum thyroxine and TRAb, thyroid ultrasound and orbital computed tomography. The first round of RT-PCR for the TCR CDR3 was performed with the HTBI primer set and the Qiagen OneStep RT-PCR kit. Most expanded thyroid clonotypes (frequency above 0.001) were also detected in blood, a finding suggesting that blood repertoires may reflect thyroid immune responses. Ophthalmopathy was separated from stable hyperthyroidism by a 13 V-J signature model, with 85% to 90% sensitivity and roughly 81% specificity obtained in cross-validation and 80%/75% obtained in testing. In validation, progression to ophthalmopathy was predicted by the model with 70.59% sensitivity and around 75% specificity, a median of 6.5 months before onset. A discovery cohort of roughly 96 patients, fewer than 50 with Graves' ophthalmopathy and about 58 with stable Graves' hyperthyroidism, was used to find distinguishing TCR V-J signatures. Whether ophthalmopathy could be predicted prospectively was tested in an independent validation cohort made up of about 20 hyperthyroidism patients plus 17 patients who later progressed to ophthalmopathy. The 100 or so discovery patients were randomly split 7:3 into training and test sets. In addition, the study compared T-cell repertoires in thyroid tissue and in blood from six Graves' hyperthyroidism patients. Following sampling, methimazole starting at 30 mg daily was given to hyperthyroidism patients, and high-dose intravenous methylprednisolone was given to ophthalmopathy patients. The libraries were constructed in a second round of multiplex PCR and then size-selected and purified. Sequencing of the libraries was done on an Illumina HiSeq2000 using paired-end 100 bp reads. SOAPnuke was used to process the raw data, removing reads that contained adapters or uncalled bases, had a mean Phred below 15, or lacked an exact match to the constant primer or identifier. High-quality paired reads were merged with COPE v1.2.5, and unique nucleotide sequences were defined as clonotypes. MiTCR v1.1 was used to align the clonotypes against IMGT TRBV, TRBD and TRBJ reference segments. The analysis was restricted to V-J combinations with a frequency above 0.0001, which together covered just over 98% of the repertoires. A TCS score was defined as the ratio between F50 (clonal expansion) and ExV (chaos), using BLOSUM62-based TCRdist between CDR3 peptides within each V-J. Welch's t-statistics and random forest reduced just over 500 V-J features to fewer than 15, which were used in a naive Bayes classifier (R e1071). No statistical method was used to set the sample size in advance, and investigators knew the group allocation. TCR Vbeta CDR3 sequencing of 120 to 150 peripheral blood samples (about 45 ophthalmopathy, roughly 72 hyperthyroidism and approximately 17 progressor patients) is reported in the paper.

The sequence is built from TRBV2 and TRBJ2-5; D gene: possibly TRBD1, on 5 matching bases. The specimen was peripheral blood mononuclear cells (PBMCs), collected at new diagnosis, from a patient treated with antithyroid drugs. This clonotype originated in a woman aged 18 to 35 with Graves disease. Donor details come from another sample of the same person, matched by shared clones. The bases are TGTACCAGCAGTGGGCAGGGTCGGGAGACCCAGTACTTC. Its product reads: CTSSGQGRETQYF.